The clone carrying this T cell receptor beta chain was counted only a few times. This sample's TCRbeta library carried unique molecular identifier barcodes. A single record per CDR3 protein comes from TCRdb applying MiXCR to the PCR reads. The sample shows 360,000 or so distinct CDR3 sequences, around 21% of them seen only once. These data belong to a study of T-cell reconstitution after alpha-beta-depleted transplantation in children. The CDR3 length is 13 residues. Trimming removed 6 bases from V and 3 bases from J; junction bases left unmatched: 5. Germline V gene sequence: CDR1 SQVTM, CDR2 ANQGSEA.

The origin of this receptor is a human donor who donated a stem cell graft to a child with acute myeloid leukemia. The J gene is TRBJ2-7, the V gene TRBV29-1; 10 bases match TRBD2. The specimen comprised PBMCs from the stem cell graft donor, sampled from the stem cell graft. Here the CDR3 reads CSVGTSAHYEQYF. The CDR3 region has the DNA TGCAGCGTGGGGACTAGCGCGCACTACGAGCAGTACTTC.